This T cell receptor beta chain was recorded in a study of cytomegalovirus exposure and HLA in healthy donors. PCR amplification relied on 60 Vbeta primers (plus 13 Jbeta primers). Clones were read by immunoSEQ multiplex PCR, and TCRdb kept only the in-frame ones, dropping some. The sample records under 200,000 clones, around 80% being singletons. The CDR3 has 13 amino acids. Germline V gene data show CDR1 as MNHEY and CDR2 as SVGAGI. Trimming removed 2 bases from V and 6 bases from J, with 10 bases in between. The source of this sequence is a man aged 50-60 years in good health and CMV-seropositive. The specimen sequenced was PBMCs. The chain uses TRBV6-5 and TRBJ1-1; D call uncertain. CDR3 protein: CASSYVGGAEAFF. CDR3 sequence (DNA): TGTGCCAGCAGTTACGTGGGAGGCGCTGAAGCTTTCTTT.